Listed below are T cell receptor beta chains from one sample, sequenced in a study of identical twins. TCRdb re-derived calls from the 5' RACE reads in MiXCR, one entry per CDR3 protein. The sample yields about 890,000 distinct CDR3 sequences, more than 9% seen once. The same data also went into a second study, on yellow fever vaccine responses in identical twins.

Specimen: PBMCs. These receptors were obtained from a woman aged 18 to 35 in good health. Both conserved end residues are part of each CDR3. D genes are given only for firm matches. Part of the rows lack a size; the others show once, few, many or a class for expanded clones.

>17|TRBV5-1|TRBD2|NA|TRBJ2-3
TGCGCCAGCAGCCAAGGACTAGCGGGAGGGCCCTCGGATACGCAGTATTTT
CASSQGLAGGPSDTQYF
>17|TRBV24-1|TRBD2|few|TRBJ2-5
TGTGCCACCAGTGATCCGGGACTAGCGGGGGGACAAGAGACCCAGTACTTC
CATSDPGLAGGQETQYF
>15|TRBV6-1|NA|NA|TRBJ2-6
TGTGCCAGCAGTGAGGACAGCTCTGGGGCCAACGTCCTGACTTTC
CASSEDSSGANVLTF
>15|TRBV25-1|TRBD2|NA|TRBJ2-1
TGTGCCAGCAGTGAAGGCGCTATTACGGGAGGTGAGCAGTTCTTC
CASSEGAITGGEQFF
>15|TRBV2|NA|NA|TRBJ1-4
TGTGCCAGCGTACCCCAAGGGGGTCGGGGTGAAAAACTGTTTTTT
CASVPQGGRGEKLFF
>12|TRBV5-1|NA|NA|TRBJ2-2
TGCGCCAGCAGATGGGGGACCGGGGAGCTGTTTTTT
CASRWGTGELFF
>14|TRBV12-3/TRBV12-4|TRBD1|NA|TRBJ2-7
TGTGCCAGCAGTTCGGGACAGCCCCGGAACGAGCAGTACTTC
CASSSGQPRNEQYF
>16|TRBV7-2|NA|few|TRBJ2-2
TGTGCCAGCAACAATCCGTGGGCCCCAGTGCGGCGGGAGCTGTTTTTT
CASNNPWAPVRRELFF
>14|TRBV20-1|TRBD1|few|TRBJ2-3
TGCAGTGCTAGACAGGGGGCGGGCACAGATACGCAGTATTTT
CSARQGAGTDTQYF
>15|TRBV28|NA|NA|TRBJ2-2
TGTGCCAGCCTGCTGGGGACGGGAAACACCGGGGAGCTGTTTTTT
CASLLGTGNTGELFF
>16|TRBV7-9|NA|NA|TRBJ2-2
TGTGCCATCGTCATCTCGACAGTATCAAACACCGGGGAGCTGTTTTTT
CAIVISTVSNTGELFF
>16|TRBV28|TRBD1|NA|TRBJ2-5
TGTGCCAGCAGTTTGGCAGGGGGCTCTAGACAAGAGACCCAGTACTTC
CASSLAGGSRQETQYF
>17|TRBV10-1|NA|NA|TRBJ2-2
TGCGCCAGCAGTGACACTTGGCCCCGGGGGAACACCGGGGAGCTGTTTTTT
CASSDTWPRGNTGELFF
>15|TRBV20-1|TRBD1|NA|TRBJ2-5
TGCTGTGCTAGAGGGGCAGGGGGCCTTGTAGAGACCCAGTACTTC
CCARGAGGLVETQYF
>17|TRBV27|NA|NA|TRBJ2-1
TGTGCCAGCAGTCCCAGACAGGCTATAGGATCCTACAATGAGCAGTTCTTC
CASSPRQAIGSYNEQFF
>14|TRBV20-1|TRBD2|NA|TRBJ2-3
TGCAGTGTTAGGACTAGCGGACCGGTAGATACGCAGTATTTT
CSVRTSGPVDTQYF
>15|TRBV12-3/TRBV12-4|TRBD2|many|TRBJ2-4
TGTGCCAGCAGTTTAGCGTCGGGGGGTGGAAACATTCAGTACTTC
CASSLASGGGNIQYF
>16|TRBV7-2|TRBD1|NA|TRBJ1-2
TGTGCCAGCAGCAACCCCGGGACAGGAACTTCTTATGGCTACACCTTC
CASSNPGTGTSYGYTF
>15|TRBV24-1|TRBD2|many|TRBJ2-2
TGTGCCACCAGGTCTAGCGGGGCGAACACCGGGGAGCTGTTTTTT
CATRSSGANTGELFF
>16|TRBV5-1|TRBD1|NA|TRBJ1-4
TGCGCCAGCAGCACGGGGACAGGGGCAACTAATGAAAAACTGTTTTTT
CASSTGTGATNEKLFF
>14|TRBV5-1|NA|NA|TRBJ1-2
TGCGCCAGCAGCTCGGACGGGAATAACTATGGCTACACCTTC
CASSSDGNNYGYTF
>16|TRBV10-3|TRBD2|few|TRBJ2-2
TGTGCCATCAGTGACTTTCTAGCGGGAGATACCGGGGAGCTGTTTTTT
CAISDFLAGDTGELFF
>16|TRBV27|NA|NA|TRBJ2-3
TGTGCCAGCAGGCTTACCCGCTTTTTTGTTCCGGATACGCAGTATTTT
CASRLTRFFVPDTQYF
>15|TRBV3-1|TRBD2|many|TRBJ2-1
TGTGCCAGCAGCCACTTCGGGACTAGCTGGGTTGAGCAGTTCTTC
CASSHFGTSWVEQFF
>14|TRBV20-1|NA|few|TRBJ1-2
TGCAGTGTAGTGCAGGGTTTGGGGAACTATGGCTACACCTTC
CSVVQGLGNYGYTF
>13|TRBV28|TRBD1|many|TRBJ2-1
TGTGCCAGCAGTTACGGACAGGGTTATGAGCAGTTCTTC
CASSYGQGYEQFF
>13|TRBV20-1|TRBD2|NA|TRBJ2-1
TGCAGTGCTAGGTGGCGGGGGGGCAATGAGCAGTTCTTC
CSARWRGGNEQFF
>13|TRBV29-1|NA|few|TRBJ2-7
TGCAGCGTTGTAGGGGCAGGCCGCTACGAGCAGTACTTC
CSVVGAGRYEQYF
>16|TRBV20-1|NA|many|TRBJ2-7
TGCAGTGCTAGGGGGTCTGGGGTACTTCACTCCTACGAGCAGTACTTC
CSARGSGVLHSYEQYF
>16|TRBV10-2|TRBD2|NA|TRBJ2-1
TGCGCCAGCAGAAGCCCCCTAGCGGAGAACTACAATGAGCAGTTCTTC
CASRSPLAENYNEQFF
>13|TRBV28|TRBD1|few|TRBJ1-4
TGTGCCAGCAGTATCGACAGGGTCGAAAAACTGTTTTTT
CASSIDRVEKLFF
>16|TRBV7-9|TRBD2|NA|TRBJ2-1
TGTGCCAGCAGCTCAACCACTAGCGGGATGTTAAATGAGCAGTTCTTC
CASSSTTSGMLNEQFF
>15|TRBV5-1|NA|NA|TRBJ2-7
TGCGCCAGCAGCCGTACCCAGGGACATTTTTACGAGCAGTACTTC
CASSRTQGHFYEQYF
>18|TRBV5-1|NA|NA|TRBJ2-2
TGCGCCAGCAGCAATTTCCCCCCTCAAGCGGGTTTCACCGGGGAGCTGTTTTTT
CASSNFPPQAGFTGELFF
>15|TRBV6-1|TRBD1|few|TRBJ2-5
TGTGCCAGCAGTCCGACTCCCGACAGGGGGAAGACCCAGTACTTC
CASSPTPDRGKTQYF
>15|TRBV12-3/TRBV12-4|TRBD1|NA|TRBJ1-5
TGTGCCAGCAGCCCAAGGACAGGTACGACTCAGCCCCAGCATTTT
CASSPRTGTTQPQHF
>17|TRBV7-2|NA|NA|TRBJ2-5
TGTGCCAGCAGCCCCGGGTGGGGGGGCGCGAGCCAAGAGACCCAGTACTTC
CASSPGWGGASQETQYF
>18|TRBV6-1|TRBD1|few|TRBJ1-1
TGTGCCAGCAGTGAAATGGGTGTCCGGGACAGCTTGAACACTGAAGCTTTCTTT
CASSEMGVRDSLNTEAFF
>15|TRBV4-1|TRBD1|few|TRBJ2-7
TGCGCCAGCAGTTTCTGGACAGGGAGGTACTACGAGCAGTACTTC
CASSFWTGRYYEQYF
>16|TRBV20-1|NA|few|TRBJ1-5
TGCAGTGCCCACCCCCCGGGCCTTTTTACCAATCAGCCCCAGCATTTT
CSAHPPGLFTNQPQHF
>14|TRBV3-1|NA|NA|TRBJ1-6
TGTGCCAGCAGCCAAGGGACCGTAGGCTCACCCCTCCACTTT
CASSQGTVGSPLHF
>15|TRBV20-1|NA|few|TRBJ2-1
TGCAGTGCTAGAGCGGAGGGAGACTCCTACAATGAGCAGTTCTTC
CSARAEGDSYNEQFF
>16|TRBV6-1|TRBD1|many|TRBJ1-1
TGTGCCAGCAGTGAAGATGAGCGGGACAGGTACAGCATAGCTTTCTTT
CASSEDERDRYSIAFF
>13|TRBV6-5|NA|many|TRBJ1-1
TGTGCCAGCAGTTATGCGGTGAACACTGAAGCTTTCTTT
CASSYAVNTEAFF
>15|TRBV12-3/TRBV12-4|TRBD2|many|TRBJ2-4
TGTGCCAGCAGCCCCGGGGGGGGAACCAAAAACATTCAGTACTTC
CASSPGGGTKNIQYF
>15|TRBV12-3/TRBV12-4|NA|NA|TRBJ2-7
TGTGCCAGCAGTCAGGGGAGGGGACAGTCCTACGAGCAGTACTTC
CASSQGRGQSYEQYF